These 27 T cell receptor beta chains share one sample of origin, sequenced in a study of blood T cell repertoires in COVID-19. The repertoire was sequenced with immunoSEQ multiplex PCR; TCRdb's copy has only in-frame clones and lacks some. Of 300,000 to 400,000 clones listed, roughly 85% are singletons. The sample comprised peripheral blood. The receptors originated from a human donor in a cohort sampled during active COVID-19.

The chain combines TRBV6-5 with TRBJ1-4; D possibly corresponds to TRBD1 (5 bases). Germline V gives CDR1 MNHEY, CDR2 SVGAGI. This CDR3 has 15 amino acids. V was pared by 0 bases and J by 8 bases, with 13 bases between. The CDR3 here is CASSYSAGLVEKLFF. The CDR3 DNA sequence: TGTGCCAGCAGTTACTCGGCAGGGCTCGTCGAAAAACTGTTTTTT.

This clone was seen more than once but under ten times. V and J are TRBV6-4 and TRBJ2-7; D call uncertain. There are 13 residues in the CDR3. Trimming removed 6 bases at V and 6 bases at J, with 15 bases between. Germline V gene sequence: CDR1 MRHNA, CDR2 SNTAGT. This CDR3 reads CASSQIFESEQYF. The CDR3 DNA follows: TGTGCCAGCAGCCAGATATTCGAATCCGAGCAGTACTTC.

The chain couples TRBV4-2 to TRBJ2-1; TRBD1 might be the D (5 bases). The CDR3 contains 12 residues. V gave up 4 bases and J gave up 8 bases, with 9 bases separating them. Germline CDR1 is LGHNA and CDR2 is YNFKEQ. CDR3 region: CASSLQGDEQFF. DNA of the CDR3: TGTGCCAGCAGCCTCCAAGGGGATGAGCAGTTCTTC.

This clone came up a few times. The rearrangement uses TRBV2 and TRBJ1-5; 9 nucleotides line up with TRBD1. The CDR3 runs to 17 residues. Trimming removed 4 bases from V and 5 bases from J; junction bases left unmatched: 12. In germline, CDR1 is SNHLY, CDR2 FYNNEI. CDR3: CASSGTGALPFDQPQHF. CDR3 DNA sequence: TGTGCCAGCAGTGGGACAGGGGCCCTTCCGTTCGATCAGCCCCAGCATTTT.

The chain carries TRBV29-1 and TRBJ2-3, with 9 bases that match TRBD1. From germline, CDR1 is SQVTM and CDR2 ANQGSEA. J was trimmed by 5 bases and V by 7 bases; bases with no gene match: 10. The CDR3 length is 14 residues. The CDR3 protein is CSASRRTGEDTQYF. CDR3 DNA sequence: TGCAGCGCCTCAAGGAGGACAGGGGAAGATACGCAGTATTTT.

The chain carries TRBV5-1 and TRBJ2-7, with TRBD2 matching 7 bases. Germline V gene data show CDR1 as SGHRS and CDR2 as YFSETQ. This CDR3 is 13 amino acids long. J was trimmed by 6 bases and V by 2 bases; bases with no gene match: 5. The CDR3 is CASSFETGGEQYF. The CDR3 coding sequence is TGCGCCAGCAGCTTTGAGACGGGGGGCGAGCAGTACTTC.

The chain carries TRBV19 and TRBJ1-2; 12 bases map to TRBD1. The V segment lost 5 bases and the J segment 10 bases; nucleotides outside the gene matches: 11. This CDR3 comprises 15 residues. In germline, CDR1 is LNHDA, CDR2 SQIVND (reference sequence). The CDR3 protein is CASSPPGTGGAYYTF. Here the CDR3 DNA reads TGTGCCAGTAGTCCGCCTGGGACAGGGGGCGCATACTACACCTTC.

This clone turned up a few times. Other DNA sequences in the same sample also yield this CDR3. As DNA, the CDR3 is TGTGCCAGCAGTTACACCCCTGGAAACACCATATATTTT. This gives the protein CASSYTPGNTIYF. This chain links TRBV12-3 or TRBV12-4 with TRBJ1-3; D call uncertain. Trimming removed 4 bases at V and 2 bases at J, with 6 bases between. The CDR3 loop spans 13 amino acids.

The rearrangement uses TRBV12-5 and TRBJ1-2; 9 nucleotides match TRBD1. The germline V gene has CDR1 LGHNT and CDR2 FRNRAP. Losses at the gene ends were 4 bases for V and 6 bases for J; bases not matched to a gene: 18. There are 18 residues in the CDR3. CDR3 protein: CASGSKAGTGSAEHGYTF. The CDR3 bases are TGTGCTAGTGGTTCAAAAGCCGGGACAGGGTCTGCCGAGCATGGCTACACCTTC.

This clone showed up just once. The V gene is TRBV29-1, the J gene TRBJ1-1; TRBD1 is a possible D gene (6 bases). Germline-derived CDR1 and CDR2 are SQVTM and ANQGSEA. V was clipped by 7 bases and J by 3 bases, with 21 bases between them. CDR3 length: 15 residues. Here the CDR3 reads CSAKYNRDRYTEAFF. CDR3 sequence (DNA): TGCAGCGCTAAATACAACAGGGATCGGTACACTGAAGCTTTCTTT.

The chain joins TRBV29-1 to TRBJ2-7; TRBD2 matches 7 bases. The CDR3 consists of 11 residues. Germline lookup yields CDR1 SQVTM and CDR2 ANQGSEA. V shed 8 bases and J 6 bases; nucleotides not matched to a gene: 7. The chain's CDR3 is CSKTSGGEQYF. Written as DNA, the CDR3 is TGCAGCAAAACATCGGGGGGCGAGCAGTACTTC.

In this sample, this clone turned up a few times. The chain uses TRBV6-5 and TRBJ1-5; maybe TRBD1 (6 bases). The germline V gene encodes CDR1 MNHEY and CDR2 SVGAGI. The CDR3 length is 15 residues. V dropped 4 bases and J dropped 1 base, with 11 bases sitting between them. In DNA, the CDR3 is TGTGCCAGCAGTTCCCAGGGGATGAGCAATCAGCCCCAGCATTTT. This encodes CASSSQGMSNQPQHF.

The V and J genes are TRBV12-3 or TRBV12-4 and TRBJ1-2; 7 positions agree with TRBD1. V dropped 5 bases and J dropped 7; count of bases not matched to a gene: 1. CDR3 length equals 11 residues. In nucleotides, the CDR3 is TGTGCCAGCAGTACAGGGGTTGGCTACACCTTC. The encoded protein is CASSTGVGYTF.

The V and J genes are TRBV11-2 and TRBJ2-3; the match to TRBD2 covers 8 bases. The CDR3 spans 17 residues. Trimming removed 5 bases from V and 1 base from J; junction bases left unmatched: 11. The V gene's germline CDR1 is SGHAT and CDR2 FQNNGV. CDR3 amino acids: CASSLDPAGGGTDTQYF. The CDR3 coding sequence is TGTGCCAGCAGCCTTGACCCGGCGGGGGGCGGCACAGATACGCAGTATTTT. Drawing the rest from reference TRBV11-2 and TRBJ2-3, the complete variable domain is EAGVAQSPRYKIIEKRQSVAFWCNPISGHATLYWYQQILGQGPKLLIQFQNNGVVDDSQLPKDRFSAERLKGVDSTLKIQPAKLEDSAVYLCASSLDPAGGGTDTQYFGPGTRLTVL.

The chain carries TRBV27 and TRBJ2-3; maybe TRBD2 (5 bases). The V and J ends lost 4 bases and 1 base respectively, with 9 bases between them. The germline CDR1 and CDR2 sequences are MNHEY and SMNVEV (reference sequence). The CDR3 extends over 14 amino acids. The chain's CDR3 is CASSWMGGTDTQYF. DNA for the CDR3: TGTGCCAGCAGTTGGATGGGAGGCACAGATACGCAGTATTTT.

The CDR3 loop reads CASSPTGNEQYF. CDR3 bases: TGTGCCAGCAGCCCTACAGGGAACGAGCAGTACTTC. The chain combines TRBV5-5 with TRBJ2-7; a possible D gene is TRBD1 (6 bases). The CDR3 runs to 12 residues. Trimming cost V 4 bases and J 5 bases, with 10 bases left between them. The germline V gene encodes CDR1 SGHKS and CDR2 YYEKEE (reference sequence).

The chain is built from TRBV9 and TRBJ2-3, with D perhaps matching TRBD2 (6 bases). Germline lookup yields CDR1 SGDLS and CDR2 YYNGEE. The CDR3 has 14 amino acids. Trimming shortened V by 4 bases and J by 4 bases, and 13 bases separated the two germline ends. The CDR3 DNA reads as TGTGCCAGCAGCACAACCGGGACTGCAGATACGCAGTATTTT. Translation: CASSTTGTADTQYF. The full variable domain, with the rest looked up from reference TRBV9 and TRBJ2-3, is DSGVTQTPKHLITATGQRVTLRCSPRSGDLSVYWYQQSLDQGLQFLIQYYNGEERAKGNILERFSAQQFPDLHSELNLSSLELGDSALYFCASSTTGTADTQYFGPGTRLTVL.

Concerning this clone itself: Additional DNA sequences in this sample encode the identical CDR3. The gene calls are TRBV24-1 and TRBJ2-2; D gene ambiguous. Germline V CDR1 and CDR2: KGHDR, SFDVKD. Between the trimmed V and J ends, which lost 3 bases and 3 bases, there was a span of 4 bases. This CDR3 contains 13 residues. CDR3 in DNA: TGTGCCACCAGTGATCCGGACACCGGGGAGCTGTTTTTT. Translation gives CATSDPDTGELFF.

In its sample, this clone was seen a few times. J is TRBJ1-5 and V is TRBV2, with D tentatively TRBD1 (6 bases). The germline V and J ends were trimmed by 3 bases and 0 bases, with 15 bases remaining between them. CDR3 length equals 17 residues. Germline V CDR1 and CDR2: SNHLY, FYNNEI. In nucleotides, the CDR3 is TGTGCCAGCAGTGATCCTGGCAGGGGTGGTAGCAATCAGCCCCAGCATTTT. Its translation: CASSDPGRGGSNQPQHF.

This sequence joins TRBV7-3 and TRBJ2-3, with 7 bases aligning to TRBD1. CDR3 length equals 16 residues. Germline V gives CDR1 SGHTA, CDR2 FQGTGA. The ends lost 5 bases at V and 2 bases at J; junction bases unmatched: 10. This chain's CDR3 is CASSIKGGMDTDTQYF. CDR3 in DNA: TGTGCCAGCAGCATAAAAGGGGGCATGGACACAGATACGCAGTATTTT.

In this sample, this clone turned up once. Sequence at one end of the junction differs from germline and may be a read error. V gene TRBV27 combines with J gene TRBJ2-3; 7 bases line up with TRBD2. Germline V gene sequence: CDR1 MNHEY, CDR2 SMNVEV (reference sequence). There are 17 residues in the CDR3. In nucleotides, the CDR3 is TGTGCCAGCAGTGTATCGGTACTAGCGACTAGCACAGATACGCAGTATTTT. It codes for CASSVSVLATSTDTQYF.

In DNA form, the CDR3 reads TGTGCCAGCTCACCACGGGACAAGAACACTGAAGCTTTCTTT. This gives the protein CASSPRDKNTEAFF. The chain carries TRBV18 and TRBJ1-1; TRBD1 might be the D (6 bases). Germline CDR1 is KGHSH and CDR2 is LQKENI. This CDR3 has 14 residues. The V end lost 1 base, the J end lost 1 base, and 7 bases lay between the germline ends. Variable domain in full (rest from reference TRBV18 and TRBJ1-1): NAGVMQNPRHLVRRRGQEARLRCSPMKGHSHVYWYRQLPEEGLKFMVYLQKENIIDESGMPKERFSAEFPKEGPSILRIQQVVRGDSAAYFCASSPRDKNTEAFFGQGTRLTVV.

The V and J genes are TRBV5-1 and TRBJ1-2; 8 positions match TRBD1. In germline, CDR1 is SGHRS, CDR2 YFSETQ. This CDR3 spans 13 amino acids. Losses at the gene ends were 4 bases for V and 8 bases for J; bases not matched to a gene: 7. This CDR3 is CASSRGQGDGYTF. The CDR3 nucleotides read TGCGCCAGCAGCCGAGGACAGGGCGACGGCTACACCTTC.

CDR3 sequence (DNA): TGTGCCAGCAGCCAAGGATCGCGCGGGTTGAACTACGAGCAGTACTTC. Its protein product is CASSQGSRGLNYEQYF. This chain uses TRBV3-1 (or the pseudogene TRBV3-2) with TRBJ2-7, with D maybe TRBD2 (5 bases). V was pared by 1 base and J by 3 bases, with 16 bases between. In germline, CDR1 is LGHDT, CDR2 YNNKEL (reference sequence). CDR3 length equals 16 residues.

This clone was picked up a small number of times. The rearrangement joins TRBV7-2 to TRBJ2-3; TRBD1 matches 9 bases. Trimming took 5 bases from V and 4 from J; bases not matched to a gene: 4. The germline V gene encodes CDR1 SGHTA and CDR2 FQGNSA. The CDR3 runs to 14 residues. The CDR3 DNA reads TGTGCCAGCAGCCTAAACAGGGGGCCAGATACGCAGTATTTT. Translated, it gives CASSLNRGPDTQYF.

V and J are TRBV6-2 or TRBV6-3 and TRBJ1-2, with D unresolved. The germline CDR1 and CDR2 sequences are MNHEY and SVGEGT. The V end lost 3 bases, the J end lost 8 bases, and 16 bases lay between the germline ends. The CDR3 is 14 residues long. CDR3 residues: CASSYIAETSGYTF. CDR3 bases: TGTGCCAGCAGTTATATCGCCGAGACTTCCGGCTACACCTTC.

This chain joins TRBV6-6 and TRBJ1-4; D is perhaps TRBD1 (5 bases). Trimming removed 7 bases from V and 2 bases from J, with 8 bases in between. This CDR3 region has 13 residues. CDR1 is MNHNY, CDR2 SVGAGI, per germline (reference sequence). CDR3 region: CASIRGTNEKLFF. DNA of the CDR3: TGTGCCAGCATTAGGGGTACTAATGAAAAACTGTTTTTT.